The 17 T cell receptor beta chains presented below share a single source sample, sequenced in a study of blood T cell repertoires in COVID-19. Data came from immunoSEQ multiplex PCR; TCRdb stores just in-frame clones and leaves some out. Of about 320,000 clones listed, around 90% are singletons. Specimen: PBMCs or T cells enriched from blood (not recorded which). These receptors all stem from a man aged 25 to 45 who had recovered from COVID-19.

The chain links TRBV30 to TRBJ2-1, with a possible D match to TRBD2 (6 bases). The CDR3 is made up of 16 amino acids. CDR1 GTSNPN and CDR2 SVGIG come from the germline V gene (reference sequence). V was cut by 1 base and J by 6 bases, with 19 bases left in between. Here the CDR3 reads CAWSGVGGLEGNEQFF. In DNA form, the CDR3 reads TGTGCCTGGAGTGGGGTGGGAGGCCTCGAGGGCAATGAGCAGTTCTTC.

As DNA, the CDR3 is TGCGCCAGCAGTGACCCCGGACTAGCGGCCTTCAAGTTCTTC. Amino acids: CASSDPGLAAFKFF. The rearrangement joins TRBV10-2 to TRBJ2-1, with 10 nucleotides matching TRBD2. The CDR3 loop spans 14 amino acids. The V and J ends lost 3 bases and 14 bases, in that order; junction bases with no gene match: 10. From germline, CDR1 is WSHSY and CDR2 SAAADI.

This sequence joins TRBV19 and TRBJ2-7, with 8 nucleotides matching TRBD2. Germline V gives CDR1 LNHDA, CDR2 SQIVND (reference sequence). V lost 5 bases and J lost 2; bases outside the gene matches: 5. The CDR3 is made up of 14 amino acids. This CDR3 reads CASSLGLGPYEQYF. CDR3 bases: TGTGCCAGTAGTCTGGGACTAGGACCCTACGAGCAGTACTTC.

J is TRBJ2-7 and V is TRBV3-1 (or the pseudogene TRBV3-2); perhaps TRBD1 as D (7 bases). The CDR3 contains 14 residues. V was trimmed by 4 bases and J by 7 bases, leaving 17 bases between them. Germline CDR1 and CDR2: LGHDT and YNNKEL (reference sequence). The CDR3, as DNA: TGTGCCAGCAGCCGGAGACAGGGTGGAGGGGAGCAGTACTTC. It is translated as CASSRRQGGGEQYF.

This clone has more than one count but fewer than ten. The rearrangement joins TRBV5-5 to TRBJ1-2; no firm D call. The CDR3 loop spans 15 amino acids. Germline CDR1 reads SGHKS; CDR2 reads YYEKEE (reference sequence). The germline V and J ends were trimmed by 3 bases and 4 bases, with 16 bases remaining between them. The chain's CDR3 is CASSSPGEGAYGYTF. For the CDR3, the DNA is TGTGCCAGCAGCTCCCCCGGGGAGGGTGCCTATGGCTACACCTTC. Complete variable domain (other parts from reference TRBV5-5 and TRBJ1-2): DAGVTQSPTHLIKTRGQQVTLRCSPISGHKSVSWYQQVLGQGPQFIFQYYEKEERGRGNFPDRFSARQFPNYSSELNVNALLLGDSALYLCASSSPGEGAYGYTFGSGTRLTVV.

This clone was seen more than once but under ten times. The chain links TRBV11-2 to TRBJ1-2, with D perhaps matching TRBD1 (5 bases). The germline gives CDR1 SGHAT, CDR2 FQNNGV. V dropped 5 bases and J dropped 1 base, with 8 bases sitting between them. The length of the CDR3 is 13 residues. CDR3 protein: CASSARDNYGYTF. CDR3 nucleotides: TGTGCCAGCAGCGCCAGGGATAACTATGGCTACACCTTC. The full variable domain, its missing parts supplied by reference TRBV11-2 and TRBJ1-2, is EAGVAQSPRYKIIEKRQSVAFWCNPISGHATLYWYQQILGQGPKLLIQFQNNGVVDDSQLPKDRFSAERLKGVDSTLKIQPAKLEDSAVYLCASSARDNYGYTFGSGTRLTVV.

The chain combines TRBV19 with TRBJ2-7, with a possible D match to TRBD2 (7 bases). V gave up 3 bases and J gave up 4 bases, with 13 bases separating them. The CDR3 contains 14 residues. Germline V CDR1 and CDR2: LNHDA, SQIVND (reference sequence). The CDR3 here is CASSIREGGYEQYF. The CDR3 DNA reads TGTGCCAGTAGTATCCGAGAGGGGGGGTACGAGCAGTACTTC.

A word on this clone: Other DNA sequences of this sample code for an identical CDR3. The J gene is TRBJ1-5, the V gene TRBV2; the match to TRBD1 covers 8 bases. The V and J ends lost 4 bases and 4 bases, in that order; junction bases with no gene match: 0. This CDR3 has 13 amino acids. CDR1 and CDR2 (germline): SNHLY, FYNNEI. The CDR3 here is CASSGTGNQPQHF. CDR3 nucleotides: TGTGCCAGCAGTGGGACAGGGAATCAGCCCCAGCATTTT.

This CDR3 reads CASSLGGGRRLGEEQYF. As DNA, the CDR3 is TGTGCCAGCAGTTTAGGGGGGGGGCGAAGGTTGGGAGAGGAGCAGTACTTC. V is TRBV27 and J is TRBJ2-7; a possible D gene is TRBD2 (7 bases). This CDR3 has 17 residues. Trimming shortened V by 2 bases and J by 7 bases, and 24 bases separated the two germline ends. CDR1 is MNHEY, CDR2 SMNVEV, per germline (reference sequence).

This clone occurred once. The chain couples TRBV5-4 to TRBJ2-6; 7 positions agree with TRBD2. Trimming cost V 3 bases and J 6 bases; bases outside gene matches: 6. The CDR3 totals 15 residues. Germline lookup yields CDR1 SGHNT and CDR2 YYREEE (reference sequence). The CDR3 DNA reads as TGTGCCAGCAGCTCCGCCGCGGGAGAGGCCAACGTCCTGACTTTC. Its protein is CASSSAAGEANVLTF.

The V and J genes are TRBV19 and TRBJ2-5; 9 bases line up with TRBD1. The CDR3 has 15 residues. Per germline, CDR1 LNHDA and CDR2 SQIVND (reference sequence). The junction had 7 bases not matched to a gene; V was cut back by 7 bases and J by 1 base. The chain's CDR3 is CASTLGTGPQETQYF. The CDR3 DNA is TGTGCCAGTACACTTGGGACAGGGCCCCAAGAGACCCAGTACTTC.

This chain links TRBV4-2 with TRBJ2-7, with a possible D match to TRBD1 (6 bases). The V gene's germline CDR1 is LGHNA and CDR2 YNFKEQ. V was clipped by 5 bases and J by 2 bases, with 10 bases between them. The CDR3 is 13 residues long. In DNA, the CDR3 is TGTGCCAGCAGCTCCCGGGACACCTACGAGCAGTACTTC. Its protein product is CASSSRDTYEQYF.

The DNA of the CDR3 is TGTGCCAGCAGCGTCGGGACAGGAGCTTCTGGGGCCAACGTCCTGACTTTC. It yields the protein CASSVGTGASGANVLTF. The rearrangement joins TRBV5-4 to TRBJ2-6; 8 nucleotides align to TRBD1. Trimming at V came to 4 bases and at J to 1 base, leaving 7 bases not matched to a gene. Germline assignment: CDR1 SGHNT and CDR2 YYREEE (reference sequence). The CDR3 spans 17 residues. Using reference TRBV5-4 and TRBJ2-6 for the parts outside the CDR3, the full variable domain is ETGVTQSPTHLIKTRGQQVTLRCSSQSGHNTVSWYQQALGQGPQFIFQYYREEENGRGNFPPRFSGLQFPNYSSELNVNALELDDSALYLCASSVGTGASGANVLTFGAGSRLTVL.

The chain carries TRBV27 and TRBJ1-4, with no clear D. CDR3 length: 12 amino acids. CDR1 MNHEY and CDR2 SMNVEV come from the germline V gene (reference sequence). Trimming stripped 8 bases from V and 5 bases from J, with 9 bases between. The CDR3: CASGWPNEKLFF. The DNA for the CDR3 is TGTGCCAGCGGTTGGCCAAATGAAAAACTGTTTTTT. The full variable domain, its missing parts supplied by reference TRBV27 and TRBJ1-4, is EAQVTQNPRYLITVTGKKLTVTCSQNMNHEYMSWYRQDPGLGLRQIYYSMNVEVTDKGDVPEGYKVSRKEKRNFPLILESPSPNQTSLYFCASGWPNEKLFFGSGTQLSVL.

A word on this clone: This specimen includes other DNA sequences encoding the same CDR3. The chain combines TRBV28 with TRBJ1-2; a possible D gene is TRBD1 (5 bases). The CDR3 loop spans 14 amino acids. Germline assignment: CDR1 MDHEN and CDR2 SYDVKM. Trimming pared 3 bases from V and 0 bases from J, leaving 8 bases between. CDR3 protein: CASSLGLTNYGYTF. CDR3 DNA: TGTGCCAGCAGTTTGGGACTAACTAACTATGGCTACACCTTC.

This chain links TRBV10-1 with TRBJ1-1, with TRBD1 as a possible D gene (6 bases). Germline V CDR1 and CDR2: WNHNN, SYGVQD (reference sequence). V dropped 6 bases and J dropped 0 bases, with 14 bases sitting between them. CDR3 length: 15 amino acids. CDR3 amino acids: CASSSDRFMNTEAFF. CDR3 coding DNA: TGCGCCAGCAGCTCCGACAGGTTTATGAACACTGAAGCTTTCTTT.

The CDR3 reads CAISSQGSNSPLHF. DNA for the CDR3: TGTGCCATCAGCTCGCAGGGCTCTAATTCACCCCTCCACTTT. This chain uses TRBV10-3 with TRBJ1-6; weak D call: TRBD1 (5 bases). The CDR3 length is 14 residues. In germline, CDR1 is ENHRY, CDR2 SYGVKD. V lost 6 bases and J lost 6, with 12 bases in between.